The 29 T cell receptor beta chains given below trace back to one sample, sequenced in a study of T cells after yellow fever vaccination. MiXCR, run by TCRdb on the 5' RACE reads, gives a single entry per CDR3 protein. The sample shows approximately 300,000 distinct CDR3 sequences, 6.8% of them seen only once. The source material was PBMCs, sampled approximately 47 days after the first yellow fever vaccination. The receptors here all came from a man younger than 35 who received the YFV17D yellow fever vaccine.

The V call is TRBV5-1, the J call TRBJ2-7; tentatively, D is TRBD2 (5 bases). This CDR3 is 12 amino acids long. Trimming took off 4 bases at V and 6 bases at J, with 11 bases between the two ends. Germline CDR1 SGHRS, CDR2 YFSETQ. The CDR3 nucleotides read TGCGCCAGCAGCGTTCGCGGGTCCGAGCAGTACTTC. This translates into CASSVRGSEQYF.

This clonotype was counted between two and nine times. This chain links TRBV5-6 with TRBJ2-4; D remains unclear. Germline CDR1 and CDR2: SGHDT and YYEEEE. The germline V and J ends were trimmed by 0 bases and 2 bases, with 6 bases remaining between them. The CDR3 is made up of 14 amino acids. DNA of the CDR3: TGTGCCAGCAGCTTGGCCGGAACCAAAAACATTCAGTACTTC. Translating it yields CASSLAGTKNIQYF.

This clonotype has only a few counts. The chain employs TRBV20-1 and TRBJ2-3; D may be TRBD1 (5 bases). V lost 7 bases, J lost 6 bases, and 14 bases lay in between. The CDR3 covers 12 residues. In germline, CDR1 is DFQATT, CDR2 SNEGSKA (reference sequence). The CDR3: CSVAPGQDTQYF. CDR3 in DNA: TGCAGTGTTGCTCCAGGGCAGGATACGCAGTATTTT.

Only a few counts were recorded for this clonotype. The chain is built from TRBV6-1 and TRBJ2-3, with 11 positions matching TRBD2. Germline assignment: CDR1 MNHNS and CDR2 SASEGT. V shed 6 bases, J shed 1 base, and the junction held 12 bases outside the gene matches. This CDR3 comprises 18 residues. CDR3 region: CASSPTSGGHYRTDTQYF. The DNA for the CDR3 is TGTGCCAGCAGCCCCACTAGCGGGGGCCACTATCGCACAGATACGCAGTATTTT.

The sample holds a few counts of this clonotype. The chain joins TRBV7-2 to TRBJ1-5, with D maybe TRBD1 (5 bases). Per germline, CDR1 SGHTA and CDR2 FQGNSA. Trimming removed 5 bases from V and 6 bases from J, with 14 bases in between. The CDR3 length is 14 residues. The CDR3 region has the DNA TGTGCCAGCAGCCCCAGTGGGGGTGGTCAGCCCCAGCATTTT. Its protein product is CASSPSGGGQPQHF.

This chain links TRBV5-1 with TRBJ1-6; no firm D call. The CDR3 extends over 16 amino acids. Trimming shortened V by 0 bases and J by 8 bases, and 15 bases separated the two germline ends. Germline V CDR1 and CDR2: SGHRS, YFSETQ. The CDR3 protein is CASSLEPVLMDSPLHF. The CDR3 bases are TGCGCCAGCAGCTTGGAGCCCGTCCTTATGGATTCACCCCTCCACTTT.

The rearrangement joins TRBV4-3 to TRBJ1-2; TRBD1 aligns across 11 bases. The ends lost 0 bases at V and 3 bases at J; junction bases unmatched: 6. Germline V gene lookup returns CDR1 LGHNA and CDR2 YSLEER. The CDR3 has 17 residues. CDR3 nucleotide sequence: TGCGCCAGCAGCCAAGACCTGTGGGACAGGGGGTACTATGGCTACACCTTC. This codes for CASSQDLWDRGYYGYTF.

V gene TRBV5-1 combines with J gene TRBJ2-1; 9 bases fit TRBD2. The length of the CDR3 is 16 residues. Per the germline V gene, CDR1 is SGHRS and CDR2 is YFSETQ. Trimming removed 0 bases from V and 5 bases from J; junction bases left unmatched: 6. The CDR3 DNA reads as TGCGCCAGCAGCTTGGCACGGACTAGCGATAACAATGAGCAGTTCTTC. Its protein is CASSLARTSDNNEQFF.

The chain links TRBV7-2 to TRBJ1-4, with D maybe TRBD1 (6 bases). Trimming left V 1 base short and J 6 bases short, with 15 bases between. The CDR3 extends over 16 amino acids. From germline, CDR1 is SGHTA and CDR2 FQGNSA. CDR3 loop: CASSLVGGGGYEKLFF. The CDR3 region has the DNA TGTGCCAGCAGCTTAGTGGGGGGAGGGGGTTATGAAAAACTGTTTTTT.

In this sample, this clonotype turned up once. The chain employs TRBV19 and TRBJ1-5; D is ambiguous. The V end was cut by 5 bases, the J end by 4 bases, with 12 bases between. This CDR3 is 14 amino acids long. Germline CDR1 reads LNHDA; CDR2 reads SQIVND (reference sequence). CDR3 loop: CASSWADNNQPQHF. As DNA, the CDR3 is TGTGCCAGTAGTTGGGCAGATAATAATCAGCCCCAGCATTTT.

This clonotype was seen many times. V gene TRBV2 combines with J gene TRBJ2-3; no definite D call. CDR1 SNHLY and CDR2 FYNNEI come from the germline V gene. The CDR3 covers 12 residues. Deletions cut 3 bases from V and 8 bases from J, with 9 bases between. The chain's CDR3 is CASSDGSSTQYF. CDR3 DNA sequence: TGTGCCAGCAGTGATGGGTCGAGTACGCAGTATTTT.

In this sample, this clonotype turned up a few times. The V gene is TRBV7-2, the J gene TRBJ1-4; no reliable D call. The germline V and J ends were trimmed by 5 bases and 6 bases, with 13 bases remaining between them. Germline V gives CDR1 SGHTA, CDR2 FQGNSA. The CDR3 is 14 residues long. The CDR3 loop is CASSRGFVDEKLFF. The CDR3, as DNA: TGTGCCAGCAGCCGTGGTTTTGTAGATGAAAAACTGTTTTTT.

In DNA form, the CDR3 reads TGTGCCAGCAGCCCGACCGACCAAGAGACCCAGTACTTC. It specifies CASSPTDQETQYF. J is TRBJ2-5 and V is TRBV7-3; D not certain. This CDR3 has 13 amino acids. Germline CDR1 reads SGHTA; CDR2 reads FQGTGA. Trimming took 5 bases from V and 0 from J, leaving 7 bases between them.

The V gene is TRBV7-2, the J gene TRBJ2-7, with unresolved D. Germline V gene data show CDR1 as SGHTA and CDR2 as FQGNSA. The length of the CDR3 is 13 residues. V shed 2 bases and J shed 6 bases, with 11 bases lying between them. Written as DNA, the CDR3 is TGTGCCAGCAGCTTATACCCGGTAATCGAGCAGTACTTC. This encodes CASSLYPVIEQYF.

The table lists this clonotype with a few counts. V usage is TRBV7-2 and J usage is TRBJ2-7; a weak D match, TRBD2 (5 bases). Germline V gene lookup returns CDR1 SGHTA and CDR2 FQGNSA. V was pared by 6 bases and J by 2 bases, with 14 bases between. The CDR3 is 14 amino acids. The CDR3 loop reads CASSNPPGTYEQYF. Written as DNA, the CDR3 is TGTGCCAGCAGTAACCCCCCCGGGACCTACGAGCAGTACTTC.

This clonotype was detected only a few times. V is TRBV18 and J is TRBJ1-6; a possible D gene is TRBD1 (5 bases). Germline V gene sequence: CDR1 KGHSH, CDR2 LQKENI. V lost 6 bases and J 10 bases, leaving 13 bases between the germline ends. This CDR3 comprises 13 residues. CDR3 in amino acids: CASSDQGSSPLHF. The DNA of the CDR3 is TGTGCCAGCTCCGATCAGGGCAGCTCACCCCTCCACTTT.

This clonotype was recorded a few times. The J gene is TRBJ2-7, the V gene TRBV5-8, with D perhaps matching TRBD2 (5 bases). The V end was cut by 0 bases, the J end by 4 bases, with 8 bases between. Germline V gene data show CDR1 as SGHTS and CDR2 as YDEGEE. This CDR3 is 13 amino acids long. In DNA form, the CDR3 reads TGTGCCAGCAGCTTGGTCGGGGAATACGAGCAGTACTTC. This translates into CASSLVGEYEQYF.

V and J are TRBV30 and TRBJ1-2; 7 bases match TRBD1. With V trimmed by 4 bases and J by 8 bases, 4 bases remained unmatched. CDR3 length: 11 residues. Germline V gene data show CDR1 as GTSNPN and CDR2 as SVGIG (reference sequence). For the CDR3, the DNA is TGTGCCTGGACCACAGGGGACGGCTACACCTTC. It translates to CAWTTGDGYTF.

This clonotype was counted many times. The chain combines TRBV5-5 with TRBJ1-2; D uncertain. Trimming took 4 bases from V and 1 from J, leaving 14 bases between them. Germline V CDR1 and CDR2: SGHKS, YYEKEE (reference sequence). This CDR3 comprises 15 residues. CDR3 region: CASSLGEAVNYGYTF. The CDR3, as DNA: TGTGCCAGCAGCCTTGGAGAGGCCGTTAACTATGGCTACACCTTC.

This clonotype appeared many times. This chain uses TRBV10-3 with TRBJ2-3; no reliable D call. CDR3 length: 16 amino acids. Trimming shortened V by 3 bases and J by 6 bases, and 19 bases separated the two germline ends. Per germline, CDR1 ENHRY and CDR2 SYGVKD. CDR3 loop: CAISETRLVSTDTQYF. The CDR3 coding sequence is TGTGCCATCAGTGAAACGAGGCTGGTTTCCACGGATACGCAGTATTTT.

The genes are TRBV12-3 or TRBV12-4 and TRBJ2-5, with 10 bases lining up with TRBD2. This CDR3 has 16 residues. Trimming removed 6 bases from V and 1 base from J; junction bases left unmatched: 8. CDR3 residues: CASRVIAGGFQETQYF. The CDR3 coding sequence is TGTGCCAGCAGGGTGATAGCGGGGGGATTCCAAGAGACCCAGTACTTC.

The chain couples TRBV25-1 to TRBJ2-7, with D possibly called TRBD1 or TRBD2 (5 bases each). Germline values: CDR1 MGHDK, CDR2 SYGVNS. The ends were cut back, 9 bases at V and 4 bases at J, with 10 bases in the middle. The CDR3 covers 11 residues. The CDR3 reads CASTGPYEQYV. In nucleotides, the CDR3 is TGTGCCAGTACGGGACCTTACGAGCAGTACGTC.

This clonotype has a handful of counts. CDR3 residues: CSAVGRGTDTQYF. Here the CDR3 DNA reads TGCAGCGCTGTGGGCAGGGGCACAGATACGCAGTATTTT. V is TRBV29-1 and J is TRBJ2-3; a possible D gene is TRBD1 (5 bases). This CDR3 spans 13 amino acids. The germline CDR1 and CDR2 sequences are SQVTM and ANQGSEA. V lost 7 bases to trimming and J lost 1 base, with 12 bases between them.

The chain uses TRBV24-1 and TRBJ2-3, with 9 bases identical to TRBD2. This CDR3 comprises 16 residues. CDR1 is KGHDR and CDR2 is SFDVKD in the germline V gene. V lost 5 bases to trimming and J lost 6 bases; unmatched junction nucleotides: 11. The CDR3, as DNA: TGTGCCACCAGTGTAGGCGGGGGGGCGAGTCCCGATACGCAGTATTTT. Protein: CATSVGGGASPDTQYF.

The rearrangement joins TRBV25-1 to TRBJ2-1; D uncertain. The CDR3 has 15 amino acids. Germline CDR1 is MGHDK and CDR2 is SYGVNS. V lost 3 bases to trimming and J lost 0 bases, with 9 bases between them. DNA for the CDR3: TGTGCCAGCAGTGAGCCTGATAGCTCCTACAATGAGCAGTTCTTC. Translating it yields CASSEPDSSYNEQFF. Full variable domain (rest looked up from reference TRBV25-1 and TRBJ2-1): EADIYQTPRYLVIGTGKKITLECSQTMGHDKMYWYQQDPGMELHLIHYSYGVNSTEKGDLSSESTVSRIRTEHFPLTLESARPSHTSQYLCASSEPDSSYNEQFFGPGTRLTVL.

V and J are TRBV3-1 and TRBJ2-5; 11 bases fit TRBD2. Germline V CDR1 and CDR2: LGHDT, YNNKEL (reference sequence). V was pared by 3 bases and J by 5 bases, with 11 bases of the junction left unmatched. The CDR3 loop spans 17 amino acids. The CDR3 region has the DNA TGTGCCAGCAGCCATATTCGGGGACTAGCGGCGGGGGAGACCCAGTACTTC. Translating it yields CASSHIRGLAAGETQYF.

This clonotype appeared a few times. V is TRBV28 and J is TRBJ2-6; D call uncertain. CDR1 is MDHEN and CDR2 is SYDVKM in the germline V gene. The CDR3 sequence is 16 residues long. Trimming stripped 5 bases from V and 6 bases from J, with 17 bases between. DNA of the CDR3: TGTGCCAGCAGTCCCCCCGGGCAGGCTAAGGCCAACGTCCTGACTTTC. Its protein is CASSPPGQAKANVLTF.

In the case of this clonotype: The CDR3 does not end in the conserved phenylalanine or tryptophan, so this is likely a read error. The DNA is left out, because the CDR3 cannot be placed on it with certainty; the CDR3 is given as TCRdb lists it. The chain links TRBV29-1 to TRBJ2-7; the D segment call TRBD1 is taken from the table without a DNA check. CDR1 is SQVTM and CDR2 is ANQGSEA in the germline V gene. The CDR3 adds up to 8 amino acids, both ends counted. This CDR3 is CSTKDRCR.

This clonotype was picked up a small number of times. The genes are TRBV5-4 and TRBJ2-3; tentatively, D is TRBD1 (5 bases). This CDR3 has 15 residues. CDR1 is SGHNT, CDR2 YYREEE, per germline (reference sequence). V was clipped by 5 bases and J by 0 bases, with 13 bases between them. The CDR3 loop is CASRPTGTSTDTQYF. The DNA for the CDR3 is TGTGCCAGCAGGCCCACAGGAACTAGCACAGATACGCAGTATTTT.